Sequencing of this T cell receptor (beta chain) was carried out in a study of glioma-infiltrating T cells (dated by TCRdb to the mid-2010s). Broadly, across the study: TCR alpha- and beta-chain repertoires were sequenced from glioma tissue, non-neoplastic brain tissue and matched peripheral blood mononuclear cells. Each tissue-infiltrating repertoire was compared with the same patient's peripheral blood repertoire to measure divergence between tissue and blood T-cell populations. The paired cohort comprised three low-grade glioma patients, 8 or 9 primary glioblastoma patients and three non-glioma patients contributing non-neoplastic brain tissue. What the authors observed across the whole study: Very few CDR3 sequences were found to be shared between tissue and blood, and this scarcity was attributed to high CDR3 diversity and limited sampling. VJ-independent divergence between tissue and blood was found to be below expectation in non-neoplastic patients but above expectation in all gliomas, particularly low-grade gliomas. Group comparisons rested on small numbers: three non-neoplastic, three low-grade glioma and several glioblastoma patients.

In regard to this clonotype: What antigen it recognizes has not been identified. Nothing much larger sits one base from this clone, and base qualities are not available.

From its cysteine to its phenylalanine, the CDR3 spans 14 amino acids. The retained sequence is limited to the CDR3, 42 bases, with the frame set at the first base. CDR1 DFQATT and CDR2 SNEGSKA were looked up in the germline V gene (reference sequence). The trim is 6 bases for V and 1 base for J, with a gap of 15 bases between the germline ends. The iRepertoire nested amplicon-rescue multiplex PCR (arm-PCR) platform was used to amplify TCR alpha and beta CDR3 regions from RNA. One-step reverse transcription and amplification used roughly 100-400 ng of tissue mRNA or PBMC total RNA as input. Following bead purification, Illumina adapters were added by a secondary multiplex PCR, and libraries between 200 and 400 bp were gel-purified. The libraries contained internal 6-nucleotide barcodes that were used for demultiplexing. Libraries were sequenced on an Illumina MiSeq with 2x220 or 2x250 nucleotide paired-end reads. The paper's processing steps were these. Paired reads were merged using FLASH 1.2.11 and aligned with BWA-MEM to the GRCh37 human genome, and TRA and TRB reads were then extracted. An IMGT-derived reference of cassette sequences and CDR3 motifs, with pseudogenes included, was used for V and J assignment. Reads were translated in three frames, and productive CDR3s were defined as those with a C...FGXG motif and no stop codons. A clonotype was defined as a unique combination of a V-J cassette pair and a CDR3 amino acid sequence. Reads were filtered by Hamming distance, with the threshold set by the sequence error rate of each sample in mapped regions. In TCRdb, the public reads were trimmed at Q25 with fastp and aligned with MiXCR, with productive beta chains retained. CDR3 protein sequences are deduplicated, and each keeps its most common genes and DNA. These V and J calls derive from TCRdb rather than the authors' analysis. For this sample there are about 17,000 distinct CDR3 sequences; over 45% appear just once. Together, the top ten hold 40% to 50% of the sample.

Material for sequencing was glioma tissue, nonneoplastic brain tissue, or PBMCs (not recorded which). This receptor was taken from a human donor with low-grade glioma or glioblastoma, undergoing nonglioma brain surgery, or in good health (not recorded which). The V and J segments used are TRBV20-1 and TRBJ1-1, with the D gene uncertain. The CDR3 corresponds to CSAPPAGRNTEAFF. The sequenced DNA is TGCAGTGCCCCTCCGGCCGGGAGGAACACTGAAGCTTTCTTT.